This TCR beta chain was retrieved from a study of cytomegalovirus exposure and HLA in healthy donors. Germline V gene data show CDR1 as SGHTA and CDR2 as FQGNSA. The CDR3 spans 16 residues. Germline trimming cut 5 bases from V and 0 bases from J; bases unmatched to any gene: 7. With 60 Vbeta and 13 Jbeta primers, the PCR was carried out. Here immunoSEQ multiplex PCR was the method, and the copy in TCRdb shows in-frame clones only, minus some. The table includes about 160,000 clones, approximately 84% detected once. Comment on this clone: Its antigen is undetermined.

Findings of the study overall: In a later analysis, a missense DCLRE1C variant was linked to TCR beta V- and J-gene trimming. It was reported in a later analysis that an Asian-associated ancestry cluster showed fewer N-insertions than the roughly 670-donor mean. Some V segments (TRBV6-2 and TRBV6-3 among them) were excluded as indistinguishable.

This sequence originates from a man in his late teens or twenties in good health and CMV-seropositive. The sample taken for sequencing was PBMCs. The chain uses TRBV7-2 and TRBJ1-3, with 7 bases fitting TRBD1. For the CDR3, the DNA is TGTGCCAGCAGCCCCGGTCGGGACAGCTCTGGAAACACCATATATTTT. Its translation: CASSPGRDSSGNTIYF. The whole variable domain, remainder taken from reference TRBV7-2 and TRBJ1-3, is GAGVSQSPSNKVTEKGKDVELRCDPISGHTALYWYRQSLGQGLEFLIYFQGNSAPDKSGLPSDRFSAERTGGSVSTLTIQRTQQEDSAVYLCASSPGRDSSGNTIYFGEGSWLTVV.